The clone carrying this T cell receptor beta chain was observed a few times. CDR3 length: 13 amino acids. V lost 7 bases and J lost 2, with 14 bases in between. From germline, CDR1 is GTSNPN and CDR2 SVGIG (reference sequence). The sample is drawn from a study of blood T cells in healthy people across ages. PCR was performed a second time for about 7 to 12 cycles using a sample-barcoded 5' primer and a J-beta primer mix. TCRdb used MiXCR to reprocess the 5' RACE reads, holding one entry per CDR3 protein. Of 500,000 to 650,000 distinct CDR3 sequences in the sample, over 25% were seen once. This same sample was also part of a study on T cells of mothers and their children.

The rearrangement uses TRBV30 and TRBJ1-2; D unclear. The sequence was collected from a boy aged 2 to 9 in good health. Input material: blood. The CDR3 reads CASQMESNYGYTF. The CDR3 DNA is TGTGCCTCTCAGATGGAAAGCAACTATGGCTACACCTTC.